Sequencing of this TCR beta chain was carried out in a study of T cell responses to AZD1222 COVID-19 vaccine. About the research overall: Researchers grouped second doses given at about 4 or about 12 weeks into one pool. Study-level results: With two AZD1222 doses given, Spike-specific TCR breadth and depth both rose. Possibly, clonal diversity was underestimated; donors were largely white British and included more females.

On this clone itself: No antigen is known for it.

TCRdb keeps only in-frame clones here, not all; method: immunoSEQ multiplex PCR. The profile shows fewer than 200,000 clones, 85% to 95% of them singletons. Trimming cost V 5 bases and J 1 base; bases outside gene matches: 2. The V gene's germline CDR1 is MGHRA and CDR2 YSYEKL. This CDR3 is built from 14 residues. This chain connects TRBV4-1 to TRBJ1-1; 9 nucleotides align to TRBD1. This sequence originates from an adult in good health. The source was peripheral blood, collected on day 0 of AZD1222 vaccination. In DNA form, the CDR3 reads TGCGCCAGCAGCTGGGGACAGGGGAACACTGAAGCTTTCTTT. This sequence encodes CASSWGQGNTEAFF.